Reported below is one T cell receptor beta chain. V was clipped by 7 bases and J by 4 bases, with 19 bases between them. The CDR3 has 15 amino acids. In germline, CDR1 is MNHEY, CDR2 SVGAGI. The sample originates from a study of blood T cell repertoires in COVID-19. Study at large: The United States, Italy and Spain provided the acute and convalescent COVID-19 samples.

Assay: immunoSEQ multiplex PCR; the TCRdb copy retains only in-frame clones and omits some. The sample contains around 97,000 clones, around 90% of which appear only once. This receptor was taken from a human donor in a cohort sampled during active COVID-19. The specimen sequenced was peripheral blood. The chain carries TRBV6-5 and TRBJ1-1, with D maybe TRBD1 (5 bases). The CDR3 DNA reads as TGTGCCAGCACCAATGGGGGGGGAGGAAGCACTGAAGCTTTCTTT. This encodes CASTNGGGGSTEAFF.